The 27 T cell receptor beta chains in this list originate from one sample, sequenced in a study of blood T cell repertoires in COVID-19 (dated by TCRdb to 2018 to 2020). Libraries were constructed by the immunoSEQ multiplex PCR assay. The table comes from immuneACCESS by way of TCRdb, which keeps in-frame sequences with V and J called. Part of the clones is missing from these tables; in studies checked, under half for an unresolved V gene and the rest for unknown reasons. Counted in this sample were approximately 170,000 clones; 86% of them appeared once. Roughly 3.5% of the sample rests with the top ten. The sequenced sample consisted of peripheral blood. These receptor sequences come from a man aged 65-85 years with acute or convalescent COVID-19.

The V gene is TRBV7-9, the J gene TRBJ1-1; D is unresolved. CDR1 and CDR2 from the germline V gene are SEHNR and FQNEAQ (reference sequence). Between the trimmed V and J ends, which lost 4 bases and 0 bases, there was a span of 12 bases. The CDR3 length is 15 residues. The CDR3 region has the DNA TGTGCCAGCAGCTCTTTCAGGAACATGAACACTGAAGCTTTCTTT. This sequence encodes CASSSFRNMNTEAFF.

The chain recombines TRBV27 with TRBJ2-1; D might be TRBD1 (5 bases). The CDR3 runs to 12 residues. V was clipped by 1 base and J by 9 bases, with 7 bases between them. Germline lookup yields CDR1 MNHEY and CDR2 SMNVEV (reference sequence). The CDR3 DNA follows: TGTGCCAGCAGTTTATATCAGGGTGAGCAGTTCTTC. This sequence encodes CASSLYQGEQFF.

The rearrangement links TRBV28 to TRBJ1-2; TRBD1 matches at 8 bases. Per the germline V gene, CDR1 is MDHEN and CDR2 is SYDVKM. J lost 1 base, V lost 5 bases, and 9 bases had no gene match. CDR3 length: 16 residues. The CDR3: CASSENRQGINYGYTF. The CDR3 DNA is TGTGCCAGCAGTGAGAATAGACAGGGGATTAACTATGGCTACACCTTC.

The count of this clone is one. This chain connects TRBV7-2 to TRBJ2-3; no firm D call. The CDR3 length is 12 residues. V shed 5 bases and J shed 4 bases, with 7 bases lying between them. The V gene's germline CDR1 is SGHTA and CDR2 FQGNSA. The CDR3 protein is CASSKHADTQYF. CDR3 coding DNA: TGTGCCAGCAGCAAACACGCAGATACGCAGTATTTT.

V usage is TRBV5-1 and J usage is TRBJ1-6, with 8 bases aligning to TRBD1. This CDR3 contains 16 residues. CDR1 SGHRS and CDR2 YFSETQ come from the germline V gene. Germline trimming cut 4 bases from V and 2 bases from J; bases unmatched to any gene: 5. The CDR3 reads CASSPTGDTYNSPLHF. DNA for the CDR3: TGCGCCAGCAGCCCGACAGGGGACACCTATAATTCACCCCTCCACTTT. The whole variable domain, remainder taken from reference TRBV5-1 and TRBJ1-6, is KAGVTQTPRYLIKTRGQQVTLSCSPISGHRSVSWYQQTPGQGLQFLFEYFSETQRNKGNFPGRFSGRQFSNSRSEMNVSTLELGDSALYLCASSPTGDTYNSPLHFGNGTRLTVT.

This chain links TRBV20-1 with TRBJ2-3; D uncertain. The CDR3 extends over 11 amino acids. V gave up 5 bases and J gave up 2 bases, with 5 bases separating them. The germline V gene encodes CDR1 DFQATT and CDR2 SNEGSKA (reference sequence). CDR3 nucleotides: TGCAGTGCTCCTGTCACAGATACGCAGTATTTT. Protein: CSAPVTDTQYF.

The chain couples TRBV29-1 to TRBJ1-1; possible D gene TRBD1, 6 bases. The V end lost 4 bases, the J end lost 4 bases, and 10 bases lay between the germline ends. There are 12 residues in the CDR3. Per the germline V gene, CDR1 is SQVTM and CDR2 is ANQGSEA. CDR3 residues: CSVAQGGTEAFF. DNA of the CDR3: TGCAGCGTTGCACAGGGCGGCACTGAAGCTTTCTTT. The full variable domain, completed using reference TRBV29-1 and TRBJ1-1, is SAVISQKPSRDICQRGTSLTIQCQVDSQVTMMFWYRQQPGQSLTLIATANQGSEATYESGFVIDKFPISRPNLTFSTLTVSNMSPEDSSIYLCSVAQGGTEAFFGQGTRLTVV.

This chain joins TRBV6-5 and TRBJ2-1; 9 positions agree with TRBD1. Germline values: CDR1 MNHEY, CDR2 SVGAGI. With 4 bases clipped from V and 7 bases from J, the junction kept 8 bases outside the gene matches. The CDR3 covers 15 residues. The CDR3 protein is CASSSRGQGGNEQFF. The CDR3 nucleotides are TGTGCCAGCAGTTCCAGGGGACAGGGAGGGAATGAGCAGTTCTTC.

V usage is TRBV6-5 and J usage is TRBJ1-3; no firm D call. The CDR3 is made up of 13 amino acids. Trimming pared 3 bases from V and 4 bases from J, leaving 7 bases between. CDR1 MNHEY and CDR2 SVGAGI come from the germline V gene. As DNA, the CDR3 is TGTGCCAGCAGTTATCGTTCCGGAAACACCATATATTTT. Amino acid sequence: CASSYRSGNTIYF.

As concerns this clone: Other DNA sequences from this sample encode an identical CDR3 as well. The chain recombines TRBV4-1 with TRBJ1-1; no clear D gene. V was pared by 1 base and J by 5 bases, with 8 bases between. CDR1 and CDR2 (germline): MGHRA, YSYEKL. CDR3 length equals 13 residues. The CDR3 DNA is TGCGCCAGCAGCCAAGTGCTGAGAACTGAAGCTTTCTTT. Translation: CASSQVLRTEAFF.

This clone was seen just once. The J gene is TRBJ2-7, the V gene TRBV10-1; tentative D call: TRBD2 (5 bases). Deletions cut 4 bases from V and 0 bases from J, with 7 bases between. This CDR3 has 13 amino acids. Germline assignment: CDR1 WNHNN and CDR2 SYGVQD (reference sequence). CDR3 amino acids: CASSAGSSYEQYF. The CDR3 coding sequence is TGCGCCAGCAGTGCTGGGAGCTCCTACGAGCAGTACTTC.

This clone was found a few times. The chain joins TRBV30 to TRBJ2-5, with TRBD1 identical over 10 bases. Germline V lookup: CDR1 GTSNPN, CDR2 SVGIG (reference sequence). This CDR3 region has 13 residues. V was clipped by 3 bases and J by 5 bases; unmatched bases: 3. CDR3 coding DNA: TGTGCCTGGAGAGACAGGGGGCCCGAGACCCAGTACTTC. Its translation: CAWRDRGPETQYF.

V usage is TRBV19 and J usage is TRBJ1-6, with TRBD1 identical over 8 bases. The V and J ends lost 5 bases and 6 bases, in that order; junction bases with no gene match: 6. This CDR3 is built from 15 residues. The germline gives CDR1 LNHDA, CDR2 SQIVND (reference sequence). The CDR3 is CASSGGQGINSPLHF. DNA of the CDR3: TGTGCCAGTAGTGGAGGACAGGGAATTAATTCACCCCTCCACTTT. Based on the CDR3 plus reference TRBV19 and TRBJ1-6, the full variable domain is DGGITQSPKYLFRKEGQNVTLSCEQNLNHDAMYWYRQDPGQGLRLIYYSQIVNDFQKGDIAEGYSVSREKKESFPLTVTSAQKNPTAFYLCASSGGQGINSPLHFGNGTRLTVT.

The gene calls are TRBV19 and TRBJ1-6, with TRBD1 as a possible D gene (6 bases). Germline V gene data show CDR1 as LNHDA and CDR2 as SQIVND (reference sequence). V was trimmed by 9 bases and J by 5 bases, leaving 11 bases between them. There are 13 residues in the CDR3. CDR3 nucleotide sequence: TGTGCCAGCAGACAGGTCGATAATTCACCCCTCCACTTT. Protein product: CASRQVDNSPLHF.

V and J are TRBV11-3 and TRBJ2-3; 12 bases line up with TRBD2. The germline V gene encodes CDR1 SGHNT and CDR2 YENEEA. V was clipped by 4 bases and J by 10 bases; unmatched bases: 12. The CDR3 is 16 amino acids. CDR3 DNA sequence: TGTGCCAGCAGCTCCCCGACTAGCGGGGGCCCGGGTGCGCAGTATTTT. Its protein product is CASSSPTSGGPGAQYF. Full variable domain (missing parts from reference TRBV11-3 and TRBJ2-3): EAGVVQSPRYKIIEKKQPVAFWCNPISGHNTLYWYLQNLGQGPELLIRYENEEAVDDSQLPKDRFSAERLKGVDSTLKIQPAELGDSAVYLCASSSPTSGGPGAQYFGPGTRLTVL.

This clone was observed a single time. The rearrangement links TRBV25-1 to TRBJ1-2; D gene ambiguous. Germline loops: CDR1 MGHDK, CDR2 SYGVNS. The CDR3 is made up of 12 amino acids. Trimming stripped 2 bases from V and 7 bases from J, with 8 bases between. CDR3 in amino acids: CASSELPGGYTF. For the CDR3, the DNA is TGTGCCAGCAGTGAACTGCCGGGTGGCTACACCTTC.

The gene calls are TRBV4-2 and TRBJ2-7; 10 positions match TRBD1. This CDR3 has 13 residues. J lost 3 bases, V lost 4 bases, and 0 bases had no gene match. From germline, CDR1 is LGHNA and CDR2 YNFKEQ. The CDR3 DNA sequence: TGTGCCAGCAGCCGGGACAGGGGCTACGAGCAGTACTTC. It codes for CASSRDRGYEQYF.

The CDR3 here is CASSIQRNQPQHF. For the CDR3, the DNA is TGTGCCAGCAGTATCCAGAGGAATCAGCCCCAGCATTTT. The J gene is TRBJ1-5, the V gene TRBV6-5; D not certain. CDR1 and CDR2 from the germline V gene are MNHEY and SVGAGI. V was cut by 5 bases and J by 4 bases, with 9 bases left in between. The length of the CDR3 is 13 residues.

The V gene is TRBV27, the J gene TRBJ2-1; a possible D gene is TRBD1 (5 bases). Germline V gene lookup returns CDR1 MNHEY and CDR2 SMNVEV (reference sequence). Trimming stripped 2 bases from V and 3 bases from J, with 14 bases between. The CDR3 sequence is 16 residues long. The CDR3 DNA follows: TGTGCCAGCAGTTTACGTTCTCAGGGCGACTACAATGAGCAGTTCTTC. This gives the protein CASSLRSQGDYNEQFF.

V usage is TRBV10-1 and J usage is TRBJ2-2; no reliable D call. V was clipped by 3 bases and J by 5 bases, with 4 bases between them. The CDR3 is 12 residues long. The germline CDR1 and CDR2 sequences are WNHNN and SYGVQD (reference sequence). CDR3 region: CASSDFTGELFF. The CDR3 DNA is TGCGCCAGCAGTGACTTTACCGGGGAGCTGTTTTTT.

This chain links TRBV5-8 with TRBJ2-3; 8 nucleotides align to TRBD2. The V segment lost 2 bases and the J segment 1 base; nucleotides outside the gene matches: 3. Per the germline V gene, CDR1 is SGHTS and CDR2 is YDEGEE. The CDR3 totals 15 residues. The DNA of the CDR3 is TGTGCCAGCAGCTTCGGGCGGGGGGGCACAGATACGCAGTATTTT. Protein sequence: CASSFGRGGTDTQYF.

The gene calls are TRBV9 and TRBJ1-1; 7 nucleotides line up with TRBD1. This CDR3 contains 13 residues. Losses at the gene ends were 3 bases for V and 6 bases for J; bases not matched to a gene: 5. From germline, CDR1 is SGDLS and CDR2 YYNGEE. CDR3 amino acids: CASSDTGVAEAFF. CDR3 coding DNA: TGTGCCAGCAGCGACACAGGGGTAGCTGAAGCTTTCTTT. Together with reference TRBV9 and TRBJ1-1, the CDR3 gives the full variable domain: DSGVTQTPKHLITATGQRVTLRCSPRSGDLSVYWYQQSLDQGLQFLIQYYNGEERAKGNILERFSAQQFPDLHSELNLSSLELGDSALYFCASSDTGVAEAFFGQGTRLTVV.

The chain couples TRBV6-1 to TRBJ1-5; D might be TRBD1 (5 bases). Trimming shortened V by 1 base and J by 9 bases, and 10 bases separated the two germline ends. The CDR3 length is 13 residues. Germline CDR1 MNHNS, CDR2 SASEGT. The CDR3 DNA reads TGTGCCAGCAGTGAAGGCGGGACGCGGCCCCAGCATTTT. Its translation: CASSEGGTRPQHF.

This clone was found once. The chain carries TRBV9 and TRBJ2-7; TRBD1 aligns across 9 bases. V lost 2 bases and J lost 3; bases outside the gene matches: 9. The CDR3 has 16 amino acids. Germline assignment: CDR1 SGDLS and CDR2 YYNGEE. CDR3 DNA sequence: TGTGCCAGCAGCGTGGGACAGGGAGGGTTCGGCTACGAGCAGTACTTC. It specifies CASSVGQGGFGYEQYF.

V is TRBV7-6 and J is TRBJ2-3; TRBD1 aligns across 7 bases. V lost 5 bases and J lost 0; bases outside the gene matches: 5. From germline, CDR1 is SGHVS and CDR2 FNYEAQ. The CDR3 has 15 residues. DNA of the CDR3: TGTGCCAGCAGCCCTAGACAGGGAAGCACAGATACGCAGTATTTT. It is translated as CASSPRQGSTDTQYF.

V is TRBV24-1 and J is TRBJ2-2; 7 bases match TRBD1. Germline V gene lookup returns CDR1 KGHDR and CDR2 SFDVKD. Trimming at V came to 4 bases and at J to 3 bases, leaving 4 bases not matched to a gene. CDR3 length equals 15 residues. DNA of the CDR3: TGTGCCACCAGTGAGTCAACAGGGGACACCGGGGAGCTGTTTTTT. Its protein product is CATSESTGDTGELFF.

The chain uses TRBV10-3 and TRBJ2-5; the D gene is possibly TRBD1 (6 bases). The CDR3 covers 15 residues. Between the trimmed V and J ends, which lost 3 bases and 6 bases, there was a span of 17 bases. CDR1 is ENHRY and CDR2 is SYGVKD in the germline V gene. The CDR3 DNA reads TGTGCCATCAGTGAACCTCAGCAGGGGATAAAGACCCAGTACTTC. It is translated as CAISEPQQGIKTQYF.